The clone carrying this TCR beta chain has just a few counts. Extraction of RNA together with DNA used roughly 19-32 mg of unsorted bulk tissue. This CDR3 contains 17 residues. Trimming removed 1 base from V and 6 bases from J, with 16 bases in between. This specimen comes from a study of tumor-infiltrating lymphocytes in primary liver carcinoma. The researchers produced TCR beta cDNA from 500 ng total RNA with a constant-region primer. Libraries for TCR beta were built through three nested multiplex PCR rounds, which together made up a slightly modified ARM-PCR procedure. Use of TRBV1-TRBV30 forward primers with a C-beta reverse primer characterized the first two PCR rounds, which lasted roughly 11 cycles each. TCRdb recomputed calls from the multiplex PCR reads with MiXCR, one row per CDR3 protein. The sample includes some 110,000 distinct CDR3 sequences, around 64% of them seen just once.

The chain has TRBV6-7 and TRBJ1-6; no clear D. TRBV6-7 is flagged as an ORF with uncertain function. The TCR originated in a woman aged 55-69 years with primary liver carcinoma and hepatitis B virus infection. Sample: liver tumor tissue from sampling region 3. Sample subset: tumor region T3, left-lateral pole. Written as DNA, the CDR3 is TGTGCCAGCAGTTACTATGGCAGTACTTTTTTTAATTCACCCCTCCACTTT. It is translated as CASSYYGSTFFNSPLHF.